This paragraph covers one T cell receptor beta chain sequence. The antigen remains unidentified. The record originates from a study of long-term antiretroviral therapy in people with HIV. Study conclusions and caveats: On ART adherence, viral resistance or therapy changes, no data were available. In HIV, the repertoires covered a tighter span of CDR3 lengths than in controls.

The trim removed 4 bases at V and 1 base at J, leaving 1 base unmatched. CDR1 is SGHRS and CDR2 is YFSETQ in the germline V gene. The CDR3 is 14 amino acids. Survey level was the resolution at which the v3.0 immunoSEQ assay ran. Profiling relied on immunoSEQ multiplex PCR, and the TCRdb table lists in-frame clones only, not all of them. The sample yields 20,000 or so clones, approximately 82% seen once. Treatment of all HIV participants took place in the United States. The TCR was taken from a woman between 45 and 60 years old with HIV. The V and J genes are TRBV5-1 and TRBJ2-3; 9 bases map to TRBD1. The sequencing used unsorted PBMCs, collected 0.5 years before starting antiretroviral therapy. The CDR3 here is CASSRDRGTDTQYF. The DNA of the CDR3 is TGCGCCAGCAGCCGGGACAGGGGCACAGATACGCAGTATTTT.